The 30 T cell receptor beta chains listed next were all sequenced from one sample in a study of Ad26.COV2.S vaccination and SARS-CoV-2 variants. Sequencing was performed with immunoSEQ multiplex PCR; in TCRdb, only in-frame clones are kept and a portion is missing. Of about 350,000 clones detected, less than 90% appear once; the ten largest clones hold about 11%. Treatment reported: some 19 received Ad26.COV2.S at low or high dose, single or two shots; about 5 received placebo; per-sample allocation not given. Repertoires come from day 63 after the first vaccine or placebo injection. The specimen was peripheral blood, collected in a trial of Ad26.COV2.S vaccine versus placebo. The receptor source for this set is a person aged 18-60 years who received the Ad26.COV2.S COVID-19 vaccine or a placebo.

The CDR3 sequence is CASSAPDGGTFGTDTQYF. The CDR3 coding sequence is TGTGCCAGCAGCGCCCCGGATGGGGGCACGTTCGGTACAGATACGCAGTATTTT. The rearrangement joins TRBV9 to TRBJ2-3, with D perhaps TRBD1 (6 bases). Germline lookup yields CDR1 SGDLS and CDR2 YYNGEE. The CDR3 is 18 residues long. Deletions cut 3 bases from V and 3 bases from J, with 23 bases between.

This chain uses TRBV6-2 or TRBV6-3 with TRBJ2-4, with TRBD1 matching 10 bases. The V and J ends lost 5 bases and 2 bases, in that order; junction bases with no gene match: 9. The CDR3 is 17 amino acids. Germline V gene lookup returns CDR1 MNHEY and CDR2 SVGEGT. The CDR3 sequence is CASSPIGQGVPKNIQYF. CDR3 in DNA: TGTGCCAGCAGTCCCATTGGACAGGGGGTACCCAAAAACATTCAGTACTTC.

The rearrangement links TRBV19 to TRBJ1-1; tentative D call: TRBD1 (5 bases). The germline CDR1 and CDR2 sequences are LNHDA and SQIVND (reference sequence). The CDR3 is 12 residues long. Trimming stripped 6 bases from V and 4 bases from J, with 9 bases between. CDR3 amino acids: CASRAGPTEAFF. In DNA form, the CDR3 reads TGTGCCAGTAGGGCAGGGCCCACTGAAGCTTTCTTT.

This rearrangement joins TRBV28 to TRBJ1-5; no clear D gene. The ends were cut back, 6 bases at V and 7 bases at J, with 19 bases in the middle. The CDR3 totals 15 residues. Germline V gene sequence: CDR1 MDHEN, CDR2 SYDVKM. CDR3 sequence reads: CASRPVEVRGQPQHF. The CDR3 nucleotides are TGTGCCAGCAGGCCCGTTGAGGTACGAGGACAGCCCCAGCATTTT.

The V and J genes are TRBV19 and TRBJ1-1; perhaps TRBD1 as D (6 bases). Germline CDR1 LNHDA, CDR2 SQIVND (reference sequence). CDR3 length equals 13 residues. The V end was cut by 1 base, the J end by 6 bases, with 9 bases between. The CDR3 DNA sequence: TGTGCCAGTAGTATAGGGGGGCTAGCTGAAGCTTTCTTT. This gives the protein CASSIGGLAEAFF.

About this clone itself: The same CDR3 arises from other DNA sequences in this sample as well. This chain uses TRBV11-2 with TRBJ2-5; D is uncertain. Looked up from germline, CDR1 is SGHAT and CDR2 is FQNNGV. The V and J ends lost 4 bases and 1 base respectively, with 7 bases between them. CDR3 size: 13 residues. The CDR3 nucleotides are TGTGCCAGCAGCTCCAGCAGCCAAGAGACCCAGTACTTC. Residues: CASSSSSQETQYF.

This chain uses TRBV6-5 with TRBJ2-7; 7 nucleotides align to TRBD1. The CDR3 is 13 residues long. Trimming at V came to 5 bases and at J to 3 bases, leaving 4 bases not matched to a gene. Germline V gene sequence: CDR1 MNHEY, CDR2 SVGAGI. The CDR3: CASSNRGNYEQYF. The CDR3, as DNA: TGTGCCAGCAGTAACAGGGGAAACTACGAGCAGTACTTC.

V and J are TRBV2 and TRBJ1-6; tentatively, D is TRBD1 (5 bases). Germline V gene data show CDR1 as SNHLY and CDR2 as FYNNEI. The CDR3 is 15 residues long. V shed 6 bases and J shed 3 bases, with 12 bases lying between them. CDR3 bases: TGTGCCAGCAGCGCAGGGCTGGGCTATAATTCACCCCTCCACTTT. It codes for CASSAGLGYNSPLHF.

The rearrangement joins TRBV24-1 to TRBJ2-1, with TRBD2 as a possible D gene (5 bases). CDR1 is KGHDR and CDR2 is SFDVKD in the germline V gene. The CDR3 loop spans 15 amino acids. V shed 2 bases and J shed 4 bases, with 11 bases lying between them. The CDR3 spells CATSDSYGKYNEQFF. Written as DNA, the CDR3 is TGTGCCACCAGTGATTCTTACGGGAAATACAATGAGCAGTTCTTC.

The chain carries TRBV2 and TRBJ1-2; D not resolved. Trimming stripped 3 bases from V and 0 bases from J, with 8 bases between. The CDR3 loop spans 14 amino acids. Looked up from germline, CDR1 is SNHLY and CDR2 is FYNNEI. The CDR3 DNA sequence: TGTGCCAGCAGTGACGTACTTTCTAACTATGGCTACACCTTC. It specifies CASSDVLSNYGYTF.

The chain uses TRBV10-1 and TRBJ2-3; 8 nucleotides match TRBD2. J lost 0 bases, V lost 2 bases, and 4 bases had no gene match. The CDR3 contains 16 residues. Per the germline V gene, CDR1 is WNHNN and CDR2 is SYGVQD (reference sequence). The CDR3 reads CASSELTSESTDTQYF. The CDR3 DNA sequence: TGCGCCAGCAGTGAGCTGACTAGCGAAAGCACAGATACGCAGTATTTT.

To note about this clone: The sample has other DNA sequences that encode this CDR3 too. The chain couples TRBV7-2 to TRBJ2-3; TRBD2 agrees at 8 bases. Germline V gives CDR1 SGHTA, CDR2 FQGNSA. The ends lost 5 bases at V and 3 bases at J; junction bases unmatched: 10. The CDR3 is made up of 16 amino acids. CDR3 loop: CASSAGLAGGTDTQYF. The DNA for the CDR3 is TGTGCCAGCAGCGCCGGACTAGCTGGGGGGACAGATACGCAGTATTTT.

This chain uses TRBV15 with TRBJ1-6; the D is unclear. V lost 0 bases, J lost 9 bases, and 12 bases lay in between. Per germline, CDR1 LNHNV and CDR2 YYDKDF (reference sequence). The CDR3 spans 15 residues. This chain's CDR3 is CATSRDRSGGSPLHF. In DNA form, the CDR3 reads TGTGCCACCAGCAGAGATCGGAGCGGCGGTTCACCCCTCCACTTT.

This clone has only one observation. Within the sample, other DNA sequences also encode this same CDR3. The V and J genes are TRBV5-1 and TRBJ1-3; 8 nucleotides agree with TRBD1. Germline trimming cut 0 bases from V and 2 bases from J; bases unmatched to any gene: 1. The germline CDR1 and CDR2 sequences are SGHRS and YFSETQ. The CDR3 is 15 residues long. CDR3 sequence: CASSLATGAGNTIYF. Here the CDR3 DNA reads TGCGCCAGCAGCTTGGCGACAGGGGCTGGAAACACCATATATTTT. The entire variable domain, with the rest obtained from reference TRBV5-1 and TRBJ1-3, is as follows: KAGVTQTPRYLIKTRGQQVTLSCSPISGHRSVSWYQQTPGQGLQFLFEYFSETQRNKGNFPGRFSGRQFSNSRSEMNVSTLELGDSALYLCASSLATGAGNTIYFGEGSWLTVV.

CDR3 protein: CASSQSAGGPYEQYF. The CDR3 DNA reads as TGTGCCAGCAGCCAGTCGGCCGGGGGACCCTACGAGCAGTACTTC. The J gene is TRBJ2-7, the V gene TRBV3-1 (or the pseudogene TRBV3-2); D is perhaps TRBD2 (6 bases). Trimming cost V 3 bases and J 2 bases, with 14 bases left between them. The CDR3 loop spans 15 amino acids. Germline V gene lookup returns CDR1 LGHDT and CDR2 YNNKEL (reference sequence).

The chain has TRBV7-2 and TRBJ1-5, with 7 bases that match TRBD1. From germline, CDR1 is SGHTA and CDR2 FQGNSA. Unmatched junction bases numbered 7, after V lost 4 bases and J lost 7 bases. The CDR3 length is 14 residues. DNA for the CDR3: TGTGCCAGCAGCTCCCAGGGGGGATGGCAGCCCCAGCATTTT. It specifies CASSSQGGWQPQHF. Full variable domain (remainder filled in from reference TRBV7-2 and TRBJ1-5): GAGVSQSPSNKVTEKGKDVELRCDPISGHTALYWYRQSLGQGLEFLIYFQGNSAPDKSGLPSDRFSAERTGGSVSTLTIQRTQQEDSAVYLCASSSQGGWQPQHFGDGTRLSIL.

The chain has TRBV5-5 and TRBJ2-1; D is possibly TRBD1 or TRBD2 (5 bases each). Trimming removed 0 bases at V and 2 bases at J, with 9 bases between. CDR3 length equals 15 residues. Germline V lookup: CDR1 SGHKS, CDR2 YYEKEE (reference sequence). Here the CDR3 reads CASSLGPGPYNEQFF. CDR3 nucleotides: TGTGCCAGCAGCTTGGGGCCGGGGCCCTACAATGAGCAGTTCTTC.

This clone was counted only a few times. The chain links TRBV18 to TRBJ1-5, with 9 nucleotides matching TRBD1. The CDR3 contains 14 residues. Germline lookup yields CDR1 KGHSH and CDR2 LQKENI. J lost 7 bases, V lost 4 bases, and 5 bases had no gene match. The CDR3 DNA reads TGTGCCAGCTCACTAACAGGGGGCGAGCAGCCCCAGCATTTT. It is translated as CASSLTGGEQPQHF.

The rearrangement links TRBV6-5 to TRBJ1-6; D is unresolved. The CDR3 totals 13 residues. Germline V lookup: CDR1 MNHEY, CDR2 SVGAGI. Trimming shortened V by 5 bases and J by 5 bases, and 7 bases separated the two germline ends. Here the CDR3 DNA reads TGTGCCAGCAGTCGGGTGGATAATTCACCCCTCCACTTT. Translated: CASSRVDNSPLHF.

This chain uses TRBV13 with TRBJ2-1; the match to TRBD2 covers 12 bases. Germline V gives CDR1 PRHDT, CDR2 FYEKMQ (reference sequence). The length of the CDR3 is 17 residues. Trimming removed 5 bases from V and 7 bases from J; junction bases left unmatched: 12. The CDR3: CASSRKGSSGRANEQFF. DNA for the CDR3: TGTGCCAGCAGCCGGAAGGGCTCTAGCGGGAGGGCAAATGAGCAGTTCTTC.

The V and J genes are TRBV28 and TRBJ2-5, with D perhaps TRBD1 (6 bases). Germline V gene lookup returns CDR1 MDHEN and CDR2 SYDVKM. The CDR3 contains 14 residues. V was shortened by 6 bases and J by 5 bases, with 16 bases between the two germline ends. The CDR3 sequence is CASRGGSGRETQYF. The CDR3 DNA reads TGTGCCAGCAGAGGGGGTTCGGGCAGGGAGACCCAGTACTTC. Full variable domain (missing parts from reference TRBV28 and TRBJ2-5): DVKVTQSSRYLVKRTGEKVFLECVQDMDHENMFWYRQDPGLGLRLIYFSYDVKMKEKGDIPEGYSVSREKKERFSLILESASTNQTSMYLCASRGGSGRETQYFGPGTRLLVL.

V usage is TRBV19 and J usage is TRBJ1-5; D possibly corresponds to TRBD1 (6 bases). Germline V lookup: CDR1 LNHDA, CDR2 SQIVND (reference sequence). V was cut by 0 bases and J by 1 base, with 10 bases left in between. CDR3 length equals 16 residues. The CDR3 DNA sequence: TGTGCCAGTAGTATAGATCGGAGGGGGAGCAATCAGCCCCAGCATTTT. The encoded protein is CASSIDRRGSNQPQHF.

The V gene is TRBV5-4, the J gene TRBJ2-5, with TRBD1 matching over 9 bases. Germline V lookup: CDR1 SGHNT, CDR2 YYREEE (reference sequence). The CDR3 totals 14 residues. Losses at the gene ends were 4 bases for V and 5 bases for J; bases not matched to a gene: 6. CDR3 in amino acids: CASSTGQGVETQYF. The CDR3, as DNA: TGTGCCAGCAGCACGGGACAGGGTGTGGAGACCCAGTACTTC.

This clone has only a few counts. This chain connects TRBV10-3 to TRBJ1-2; the match to TRBD1 covers 9 bases. The CDR3 sequence is 17 residues long. Trimming at V came to 5 bases and at J to 7 bases, leaving 17 bases not matched to a gene. Germline V gene sequence: CDR1 ENHRY, CDR2 SYGVKD. The CDR3 nucleotides read TGTGCCATCAGTCGACGAGAAGGCCCGGGGACAGGGACTGGCTACACCTTC. Translated, it gives CAISRREGPGTGTGYTF.

This rearrangement joins TRBV3-1 (or the pseudogene TRBV3-2) to TRBJ2-7, with D tentatively TRBD1 (6 bases). There are 16 residues in the CDR3. The germline V gene encodes CDR1 LGHDT and CDR2 YNNKEL (reference sequence). Trimming shortened V by 0 bases and J by 0 bases, and 12 bases separated the two germline ends. The DNA for the CDR3 is TGTGCCAGCAGCCAAGATCCCGGACAGAGCTCCTACGAGCAGTACTTC. Its protein is CASSQDPGQSSYEQYF.

J is TRBJ2-1 and V is TRBV5-1, with D maybe TRBD1 (7 bases). Deletions cut 0 bases from V and 12 bases from J, with 16 bases between. The CDR3 runs 14 residues. Per germline, CDR1 SGHRS and CDR2 YFSETQ. CDR3 nucleotide sequence: TGCGCCAGCAGCTTGGCCGGGCAGGGGGGAGTGCAGTTCTTC. Its protein product is CASSLAGQGGVQFF. Full variable domain (outside the CDR3, taken from reference TRBV5-1 and TRBJ2-1): KAGVTQTPRYLIKTRGQQVTLSCSPISGHRSVSWYQQTPGQGLQFLFEYFSETQRNKGNFPGRFSGRQFSNSRSEMNVSTLELGDSALYLCASSLAGQGGVQFFGPGTRLTVL.

V gene TRBV19 combines with J gene TRBJ1-5; D is unresolved. V was shortened by 1 base and J by 5 bases, with 6 bases between the two germline ends. Germline assignment: CDR1 LNHDA and CDR2 SQIVND (reference sequence). This CDR3 is built from 13 residues. This chain's CDR3 is CASSIVRDQPQHF. CDR3 coding DNA: TGTGCCAGTAGTATAGTTAGGGATCAGCCCCAGCATTTT.

The chain has TRBV3-1 (or the pseudogene TRBV3-2) and TRBJ2-3; possibly TRBD2 for D (6 bases). V lost 3 bases and J 9 bases, leaving 22 bases between the germline ends. The CDR3 spans 16 residues. Germline loops: CDR1 LGHDT, CDR2 YNNKEL (reference sequence). The CDR3 region is CASSQKTRGWLETQYF. The CDR3 DNA reads as TGTGCCAGCAGCCAGAAGACTAGGGGTTGGTTGGAAACGCAGTATTTT.

This clone was seen only once. The chain is built from TRBV5-1 and TRBJ1-2, with no clear D. Germline CDR1 SGHRS, CDR2 YFSETQ. The V end was cut by 0 bases, the J end by 7 bases, with 10 bases between. The length of the CDR3 is 13 residues. CDR3 loop: CASSLENNAGYTF. DNA of the CDR3: TGCGCCAGCAGCTTGGAAAACAACGCTGGCTACACCTTC. The complete variable domain, with remaining parts taken from reference TRBV5-1 and TRBJ1-2, reads KAGVTQTPRYLIKTRGQQVTLSCSPISGHRSVSWYQQTPGQGLQFLFEYFSETQRNKGNFPGRFSGRQFSNSRSEMNVSTLELGDSALYLCASSLENNAGYTFGSGTRLTVV.

The chain uses TRBV6-5 and TRBJ1-2; weak D call: TRBD1 (6 bases). CDR1 is MNHEY, CDR2 SVGAGI, per germline. This CDR3 region has 15 residues. V lost 7 bases and J 2 bases, leaving 17 bases between the germline ends. DNA of the CDR3: TGTGCCAGCACTCCTCAGAGGGGGTGGAACTATGGCTACACCTTC. It encodes CASTPQRGWNYGYTF.